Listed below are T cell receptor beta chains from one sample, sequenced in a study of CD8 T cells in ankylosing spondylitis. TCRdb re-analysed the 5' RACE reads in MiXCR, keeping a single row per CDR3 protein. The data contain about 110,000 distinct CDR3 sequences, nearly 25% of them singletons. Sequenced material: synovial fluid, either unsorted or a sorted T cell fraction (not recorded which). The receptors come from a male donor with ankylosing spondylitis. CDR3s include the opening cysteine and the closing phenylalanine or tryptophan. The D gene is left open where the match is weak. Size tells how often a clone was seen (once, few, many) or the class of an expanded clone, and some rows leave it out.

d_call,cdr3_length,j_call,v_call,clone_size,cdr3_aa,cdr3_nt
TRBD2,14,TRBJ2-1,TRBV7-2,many,CASSFGGGVLEQFF,TGTGCCAGCAGCTTTGGGGGAGGGGTCCTTGAGCAGTTCTTC
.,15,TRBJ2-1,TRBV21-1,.,CASSIPSGDYNEQFF,TGTGCCAGCAGCATTCCTAGCGGGGATTACAATGAGCAGTTCTTC
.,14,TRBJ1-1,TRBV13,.,CASSPRDTQVEAFF,TGTGCCAGCAGTCCTCGGGACACCCAAGTTGAAGCTTTCTTT
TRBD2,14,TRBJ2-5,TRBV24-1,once,CATGDSLAGETQYF,TGTGCCACAGGCGATTCCCTAGCGGGAGAGACCCAGTACTTC
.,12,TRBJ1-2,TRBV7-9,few,CASSSTEGGYTF,TGTGCCAGCAGCTCCACTGAGGGGGGCTACACCTTC
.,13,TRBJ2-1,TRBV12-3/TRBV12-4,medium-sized,CASRRDWRSEQFF,TGTGCCAGCAGACGAGACTGGAGGAGTGAGCAGTTCTTC
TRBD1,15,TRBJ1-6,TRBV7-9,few,CASSHGQGRGSPLHF,TGTGCCAGCAGCCACGGACAGGGGAGAGGATCACCCCTCCACTTT
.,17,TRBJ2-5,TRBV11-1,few,CASSFRAGFWPQETQYF,TGTGCCAGCAGCTTCCGGGCGGGTTTTTGGCCTCAAGAGACCCAGTACTTC
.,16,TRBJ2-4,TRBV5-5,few,CASSPTNQDFKNIQYF,TGTGCCAGCAGCCCCACAAACCAGGATTTCAAAAACATTCAGTACTTC
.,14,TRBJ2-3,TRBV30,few,CAWSVGGTTDTQYF,TGTGCCTGGAGTGTCGGCGGGACCACAGATACGCAGTATTTT
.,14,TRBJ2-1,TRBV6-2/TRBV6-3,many,CASHYGYSVNEQFF,TGTGCCAGCCACTACGGCTATTCGGTCAATGAGCAGTTCTTC
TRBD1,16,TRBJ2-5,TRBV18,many,CASSPRQGLFEETQYF,TGTGCCAGCTCACCTCGACAGGGGTTGTTCGAGGAGACCCAGTACTTC
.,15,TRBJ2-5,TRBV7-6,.,CASSLGGGRLETQYF,TGTGCCAGCAGCTTAGGGGGGGGCCGACTAGAGACCCAGTACTTC
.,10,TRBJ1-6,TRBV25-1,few,CASSAATLHF,TGTGCCAGCAGTGCCGCCACCCTCCACTTT
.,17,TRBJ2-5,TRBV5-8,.,CASSLAVGGARQETQYF,TGTGCCAGCAGCTTGGCCGTGGGGGGGGCCCGCCAAGAGACCCAGTACTTC
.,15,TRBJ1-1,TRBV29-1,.,CSGTRDGLSLAEAFF,TGCAGCGGAACCAGGGACGGTTTATCTTTGGCTGAAGCTTTCTTT
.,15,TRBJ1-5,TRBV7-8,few,CASSYQGVGNQPQHF,TGTGCCAGCAGTTACCAAGGGGTCGGCAATCAGCCCCAGCATTTT
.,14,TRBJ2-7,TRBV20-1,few,CSARLQGSYYEQYF,TGCAGTGCTAGGTTGCAGGGGAGTTACTACGAGCAGTACTTC
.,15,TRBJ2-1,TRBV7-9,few,CASSSTSRSYNEQFF,TGTGCCAGCAGCTCCACTAGTCGGTCCTACAATGAGCAGTTCTTC
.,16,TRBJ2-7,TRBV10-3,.,CAISESAGILAYEQYF,TGTGCCATCAGTGAGTCGGCCGGGATACTTGCCTACGAGCAGTACTTC
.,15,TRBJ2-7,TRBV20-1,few,CSARPRRGSSYEQYF,TGCAGTGCTAGGCCTCGGCGGGGAAGCTCCTACGAGCAGTACTTC